The 20 T cell receptor beta chains presented below share a single source sample, sequenced in a study of blood T cell repertoires in COVID-19. The method was immunoSEQ multiplex PCR; TCRdb's version includes in-frame clones alone and lacks a portion of them. The table records some 42,000 clones, roughly 80% of them present only once. The sample comprised peripheral blood. The receptors were gathered from a woman aged 70-85 years with acute or convalescent COVID-19.

The rearrangement uses TRBV7-8 and TRBJ2-1; TRBD2 agrees at 14 bases. Per the germline V gene, CDR1 is SGHVS and CDR2 is FQNEAQ. J was trimmed by 2 bases and V by 4 bases; bases with no gene match: 7. The CDR3 consists of 18 residues. CDR3 DNA: TGTGCCAGCAGCTCCACCGGGACTAGCGGGGGAGCCTACAATGAGCAGTTCTTC. Protein sequence: CASSSTGTSGGAYNEQFF. The full variable domain, with the rest looked up from reference TRBV7-8 and TRBJ2-1, is GAGVSQSPRYKVAKRGQDVALRCDPISGHVSLFWYQQALGQGPEFLTYFQNEAQLDKSGLPSDRFFAERPEGSVSTLKIQRTQQEDSAVYLCASSSTGTSGGAYNEQFFGPGTRLTVL.

This clone showed up just once. The V call is TRBV27, the J call TRBJ2-2; the D is unclear. V was cut by 3 bases and J by 5 bases, with 13 bases left in between. The CDR3 sequence is 15 residues long. Per the germline V gene, CDR1 is MNHEY and CDR2 is SMNVEV (reference sequence). CDR3 loop: CASSFRATTTGELFF. CDR3 coding DNA: TGTGCCAGCAGTTTCCGCGCCACCACTACCGGGGAGCTGTTTTTT.

The V gene is TRBV3-1 (or the pseudogene TRBV3-2), the J gene TRBJ2-3; tentative D call: TRBD2 (6 bases). This CDR3 has 15 amino acids. CDR1 is LGHDT, CDR2 YNNKEL, per germline (reference sequence). The V end lost 3 bases, the J end lost 0 bases, and 10 bases lay between the germline ends. CDR3 residues: CASSHRTTSTDTQYF. The CDR3 bases are TGTGCCAGCAGCCATAGGACTACAAGCACAGATACGCAGTATTTT.

The chain has TRBV3-1 (or the pseudogene TRBV3-2) and TRBJ1-5; D is unclear. Germline CDR1 and CDR2: LGHDT and YNNKEL (reference sequence). The CDR3 runs 12 residues. The V and J ends lost 4 bases and 6 bases respectively, with 7 bases between them. In DNA, the CDR3 is TGTGCCAGCAGCCTAGCCGGTCAGCCCCAGCATTTT. It translates to CASSLAGQPQHF.

The chain carries TRBV28 and TRBJ1-1; TRBD1 is a possible D gene (5 bases). From germline, CDR1 is MDHEN and CDR2 SYDVKM. V was clipped by 8 bases and J by 3 bases, with 10 bases between them. This CDR3 is 12 amino acids long. CDR3 sequence (DNA): TGTGCCAGCGGACCGGGGGACACTGAAGCTTTCTTT. Protein sequence: CASGPGDTEAFF. The full variable domain, rest sourced from reference TRBV28 and TRBJ1-1, is DVKVTQSSRYLVKRTGEKVFLECVQDMDHENMFWYRQDPGLGLRLIYFSYDVKMKEKGDIPEGYSVSREKKERFSLILESASTNQTSMYLCASGPGDTEAFFGQGTRLTVV.

The chain joins TRBV6-1 to TRBJ1-3, with 7 bases lining up with TRBD1. The germline gives CDR1 MNHNS, CDR2 SASEGT. This CDR3 has 17 residues. V lost 0 bases and J lost 0; bases outside the gene matches: 5. The CDR3: CASSEAPGGGSGNTIYF. CDR3 bases: TGTGCCAGCAGTGAAGCCCCAGGGGGAGGCTCTGGAAACACCATATATTTT.

The chain recombines TRBV18 with TRBJ2-3, with TRBD2 identical over 8 bases. Per germline, CDR1 KGHSH and CDR2 LQKENI. The CDR3 has 15 amino acids. V lost 3 bases, J lost 0 bases, and 2 bases stayed unmatched. The CDR3 region has the DNA TGTGCCAGCTCACCCTCGGGGGGGAGCACAGATACGCAGTATTTT. Encoded protein: CASSPSGGSTDTQYF.

V gene TRBV6-5 combines with J gene TRBJ2-1; the match to TRBD2 covers 9 bases. Trimming cost V 6 bases and J 7 bases; bases outside gene matches: 4. In germline, CDR1 is MNHEY, CDR2 SVGAGI. The CDR3 sequence is 13 residues long. CDR3 region: CASRREGQNEQFF. The CDR3 coding sequence is TGTGCCAGCAGGCGGGAGGGCCAAAATGAGCAGTTCTTC.

This clone appeared a single time. The J gene is TRBJ1-5, the V gene TRBV6-5, with a weak D call TRBD1 (6 bases). Germline V gene data show CDR1 as MNHEY and CDR2 as SVGAGI. V was trimmed by 6 bases and J by 7 bases, leaving 13 bases between them. The CDR3 extends over 13 amino acids. The CDR3 reads CASRRGSGQPQHF. In nucleotides, the CDR3 is TGTGCCAGCAGGAGGGGGTCAGGGCAGCCCCAGCATTTT.

V usage is TRBV4-3 and J usage is TRBJ1-4; TRBD1 matches at 7 bases. V lost 0 bases, J lost 8 bases, and 9 bases stayed unmatched. The CDR3 extends over 16 amino acids. Germline CDR1 and CDR2: LGHNA and YSLEER. DNA for the CDR3: TGCGCCAGCAGCCAAGATCGGTACAGGGGAGAAGAAAAACTGTTTTTT. It codes for CASSQDRYRGEEKLFF.

The chain joins TRBV29-1 to TRBJ2-1; the D gene is possibly TRBD2 (5 bases). The CDR3 is 13 amino acids. Germline CDR1 is SQVTM and CDR2 is ANQGSEA. The V gene lost 4 bases and the J gene lost 4 bases, with 11 bases spanning the gap. CDR3 coding DNA: TGCAGCGTTGTTGCGGGCGGGTACAATGAGCAGTTCTTC. Translated, it gives CSVVAGGYNEQFF.

This clone was seen only once. The J gene is TRBJ1-4, the V gene TRBV28; D remains unclear. Germline loops: CDR1 MDHEN, CDR2 SYDVKM. V lost 8 bases and J lost 3, with 13 bases in between. CDR3 length equals 14 residues. The CDR3 nucleotides are TGTGCCAGCGGCGCGGGTACGGCTAATGAAAAACTGTTTTTT. Protein: CASGAGTANEKLFF.

This clone occurred once. The CDR3 reads CASRSTGSSYNEQFF. The CDR3 DNA reads as TGCGCCAGCAGGTCGACGGGGAGCTCCTACAATGAGCAGTTCTTC. The chain carries TRBV4-1 and TRBJ2-1, with D maybe TRBD2 (5 bases). From germline, CDR1 is MGHRA and CDR2 YSYEKL. The CDR3 length is 15 residues. V was shortened by 6 bases and J by 0 bases, with 12 bases between the two germline ends.

The chain employs TRBV29-1 and TRBJ2-5; 8 bases match TRBD2. The CDR3 consists of 13 residues. The V and J ends lost 6 bases and 5 bases, in that order; junction bases with no gene match: 8. Germline V CDR1 and CDR2: SQVTM, ANQGSEA. CDR3 in amino acids: CSVRTGGGETQYF. The CDR3 DNA sequence: TGCAGCGTCAGAACAGGCGGGGGGGAGACCCAGTACTTC.

V usage is TRBV5-6 and J usage is TRBJ1-6; D is unclear. Trimming removed 4 bases at V and 0 bases at J, with 11 bases between. Per the germline V gene, CDR1 is SGHDT and CDR2 is YYEEEE. The CDR3 loop spans 16 amino acids. The chain's CDR3 is CASSPLPSSYNSPLHF. In DNA form, the CDR3 reads TGTGCCAGCAGCCCGCTCCCGAGCTCCTATAATTCACCCCTCCACTTT.

The chain has TRBV5-1 and TRBJ2-7, with 7 bases aligning to TRBD1. In germline, CDR1 is SGHRS, CDR2 YFSETQ. V shed 5 bases, J shed 2 bases, and the junction held 7 bases outside the gene matches. The CDR3 is made up of 14 amino acids. The CDR3 DNA reads TGCGCCAGCAGAACTCAAACAGGGGCCTACGAGCAGTACTTC. Amino acids: CASRTQTGAYEQYF. The full variable domain, completed using reference TRBV5-1 and TRBJ2-7, is KAGVTQTPRYLIKTRGQQVTLSCSPISGHRSVSWYQQTPGQGLQFLFEYFSETQRNKGNFPGRFSGRQFSNSRSEMNVSTLELGDSALYLCASRTQTGAYEQYFGPGTRLTVT.

V gene TRBV5-1 combines with J gene TRBJ2-3; TRBD2 agrees at 8 bases. The length of the CDR3 is 18 residues. After removal of 0 bases from V and 2 bases from J, the junction contained 11 bases not matched to a gene. Germline V gene lookup returns CDR1 SGHRS and CDR2 YFSETQ. CDR3 protein: CASSLGRYKAGDTDTQYF. The CDR3 region has the DNA TGCGCCAGCAGCTTGGGGAGGTATAAAGCGGGGGACACAGATACGCAGTATTTT.

The chain combines TRBV29-1 with TRBJ1-4; TRBD1 might be the D (6 bases). This CDR3 spans 14 amino acids. Germline V gene data show CDR1 as SQVTM and CDR2 as ANQGSEA. V lost 2 bases to trimming and J lost 4 bases, with 11 bases between them. CDR3 in amino acids: CSVELGAGNEKLFF. Written as DNA, the CDR3 is TGCAGCGTTGAATTGGGGGCAGGTAATGAAAAACTGTTTTTT. Full variable domain (missing parts from reference TRBV29-1 and TRBJ1-4): SAVISQKPSRDICQRGTSLTIQCQVDSQVTMMFWYRQQPGQSLTLIATANQGSEATYESGFVIDKFPISRPNLTFSTLTVSNMSPEDSSIYLCSVELGAGNEKLFFGSGTQLSVL.

This clone was counted a single time. The chain is built from TRBV6-2 or TRBV6-3 and TRBJ1-2; the match to TRBD1 covers 7 bases. Germline-derived CDR1 and CDR2 are MNHEY and SVGEGT. The ends lost 6 bases at V and 8 bases at J; junction bases unmatched: 12. The CDR3 contains 14 residues. Written as DNA, the CDR3 is TGTGCCAGCAGCCCCGGGACAGCCCTTTTCGGCTACACCTTC. It is translated as CASSPGTALFGYTF.

The chain has TRBV24-1 and TRBJ1-4; TRBD1 might be the D (6 bases). This CDR3 comprises 16 residues. Germline assignment: CDR1 KGHDR and CDR2 SFDVKD. The V gene lost 1 base and the J gene lost 0 bases, with 8 bases spanning the gap. The DNA for the CDR3 is TGTGCCACCAGTGATTTTGGGGGCTCAACTAATGAAAAACTGTTTTTT. Protein: CATSDFGGSTNEKLFF.